This T cell receptor beta chain comes out of a study of Ad26.COV2.S vaccination and SARS-CoV-2 variants. Overall study context: Among those in the COV1001 Ad26.COV2.S trial arm was the donor. Ad26.COV2.S shots went into the muscle once or twice, 56 days apart. General observations from the study: Compared with placebo recipients, vaccine recipients had higher spike-specific TCR breadth.

Concerning this clone itself: Its antigen is unknown.

The CDR3 totals 13 residues. Germline loops: CDR1 LNHDA, CDR2 SQIVND (reference sequence). Trimming shortened V by 4 bases and J by 5 bases, and 11 bases separated the two germline ends. Treatment described: 15 to 20 received Ad26.COV2.S at low or high dose, single or two shots; roughly 5 received placebo; per-sample allocation not given. On day 63 after the first injection, vaccine and placebo recipients gave samples. An adult aged 18-55 years in Boston served as the donor. Clones were sequenced by immunoSEQ multiplex PCR, and TCRdb holds only the in-frame ones, with some missing. Of 300,000 to 350,000 clones in the sample, 80% to 90% were seen once.

Sequenced material: peripheral blood, taken in a trial of Ad26.COV2.S vaccine versus placebo. The chain employs TRBV19 and TRBJ1-1, with D perhaps TRBD1 (5 bases). The receptor was derived from a person aged 18-60 years who received the Ad26.COV2.S COVID-19 vaccine or a placebo. The CDR3 DNA is TGTGCCAGTAGTACCGGGACCTGGACTGAAGCTTTCTTT. This translates into CASSTGTWTEAFF. Combining the CDR3 with reference TRBV19 and TRBJ1-1 gives the whole variable domain DGGITQSPKYLFRKEGQNVTLSCEQNLNHDAMYWYRQDPGQGLRLIYYSQIVNDFQKGDIAEGYSVSREKKESFPLTVTSAQKNPTAFYLCASSTGTWTEAFFGQGTRLTVV.